Below are 21 T cell receptor beta chains sequenced from a single sample in a study of CD8 T cells in Susac syndrome. RNA totalling about 0.45 to 1 ug underwent reverse transcription with random hexamers. TCRdb fed the immunoSEQ multiplex PCR reads into MiXCR, producing one record per CDR3 protein. The data hold 200,000 to 300,000 distinct CDR3 sequences, with approximately 92% observed a single time. The sequenced sample consisted of CD4+ T cells from PBMCs. These receptors came from a human donor with multiple sclerosis.

The chain combines TRBV25-1 with TRBJ1-2; D possibly corresponds to TRBD1 (6 bases). The CDR3 consists of 16 residues. Germline lookup yields CDR1 MGHDK and CDR2 SYGVNS. Trimming took 1 base from V and 8 from J, leaving 20 bases between them. DNA of the CDR3: TGTGCCAGCAGTGAATCGGGGACGGGGGCTCTAGGAGGCTACACCTTC. It codes for CASSESGTGALGGYTF.

This clonotype was observed a single time. The chain employs TRBV3-1 and TRBJ2-5, with a weak D call TRBD1 (6 bases). This CDR3 is 16 amino acids long. Germline V lookup: CDR1 LGHDT, CDR2 YNNKEL (reference sequence). V lost 0 bases to trimming and J lost 5 bases, with 16 bases between them. The CDR3 protein is CASSQDAGVGGETQYF. The CDR3 coding sequence is TGTGCCAGCAGCCAAGATGCAGGGGTGGGTGGGGAGACCCAGTACTTC.

V usage is TRBV7-2 and J usage is TRBJ2-3; a possible D gene is TRBD2 (6 bases). Germline CDR1 reads SGHTA; CDR2 reads FQGNSA. The length of the CDR3 is 17 residues. The V end was cut by 4 bases, the J end by 5 bases, with 22 bases between. The CDR3 loop reads CASSSFLGASRGDTQYF. CDR3 DNA sequence: TGTGCCAGCAGCTCCTTTCTTGGGGCTTCGCGGGGAGATACGCAGTATTTT.

CDR3 bases: TGTGCCACAAGTCCCGGGACAGGAAGGAGCAACACTGAAGCTTTCTTT. Translation gives CATSPGTGRSNTEAFF. V and J are TRBV24-1 and TRBJ1-1, with 8 bases aligning to TRBD1. The CDR3 is 16 residues long. Germline CDR1 and CDR2: KGHDR and SFDVKD. V lost 10 bases to trimming and J lost 2 bases; unmatched junction nucleotides: 14.

The J gene is TRBJ2-5, the V gene TRBV5-1, with 8 positions matching TRBD1. The germline V gene encodes CDR1 SGHRS and CDR2 YFSETQ. Unmatched junction bases numbered 9, after V lost 9 bases and J lost 2 bases. CDR3 length: 14 amino acids. The chain's CDR3 is CATGRTGRQETQYF. DNA for the CDR3: TGCGCCACCGGTCGGACAGGGAGGCAAGAGACCCAGTACTTC.

This sequence joins TRBV27 and TRBJ1-2, with unresolved D. The germline V gene has CDR1 MNHEY and CDR2 SMNVEV (reference sequence). The length of the CDR3 is 15 residues. Trimming removed 6 bases from V and 0 bases from J, with 14 bases in between. The CDR3 sequence: CASSKSPSSNYGYTF. The CDR3 DNA follows: TGTGCCAGCAGCAAAAGCCCCAGTTCTAACTATGGCTACACCTTC.

The chain has TRBV29-1 and TRBJ1-1; a weak D match, TRBD1 (6 bases). With 3 bases removed from V and 4 bases from J, the gap between germline ends came to 12 bases. The germline V gene encodes CDR1 SQVTM and CDR2 ANQGSEA. This CDR3 has 13 residues. The DNA for the CDR3 is TGCAGCGTTGAGGGGCAGGGGTCCACTGAAGCTTTCTTT. It translates to CSVEGQGSTEAFF.

The V call is TRBV9, the J call TRBJ1-2, with 7 bases identical to TRBD1. Germline values: CDR1 SGDLS, CDR2 YYNGEE. V shed 2 bases, J shed 6 bases, and the junction held 10 bases outside the gene matches. CDR3 size: 15 residues. The chain's CDR3 is CASSVSGGGGNGYTF. Written as DNA, the CDR3 is TGTGCCAGCAGCGTTTCAGGGGGAGGGGGCAATGGCTACACCTTC.

This rearrangement joins TRBV7-9 to TRBJ2-2; tentative D call: TRBD2 (6 bases). Trimming removed 5 bases from V and 8 bases from J, with 18 bases in between. The CDR3 length is 15 residues. CDR1 is SEHNR, CDR2 FQNEAQ, per germline (reference sequence). The CDR3 is CASSPPGLSAGELFF. CDR3 bases: TGTGCCAGCAGCCCACCGGGACTTTCAGCTGGGGAGCTGTTTTTT.

This chain's CDR3 is CSARSPGGYNEQFF. In DNA form, the CDR3 reads TGCAGTGCTAGATCCCCGGGGGGGTACAATGAGCAGTTCTTC. The chain joins TRBV20-1 to TRBJ2-1; 8 bases map to TRBD2. V lost 2 bases, J lost 4 bases, and 4 bases stayed unmatched. CDR3 length: 14 amino acids. CDR1 DFQATT and CDR2 SNEGSKA come from the germline V gene (reference sequence).

This chain links TRBV19 with TRBJ1-3; D ambiguous. Germline V gene data show CDR1 as LNHDA and CDR2 as SQIVND (reference sequence). V shed 5 bases and J shed 3 bases, with 14 bases lying between them. CDR3 length: 15 residues. CDR3 nucleotides: TGTGCCAGTAGTCACGACCCAGGAGTTGGAAACACCATATATTTT. Protein: CASSHDPGVGNTIYF.

The chain uses TRBV2 and TRBJ2-3; D gene unclear. The V end lost 8 bases, the J end lost 1 base, and 4 bases lay between the germline ends. This CDR3 has 11 residues. Germline V lookup: CDR1 SNHLY, CDR2 FYNNEI. The CDR3 loop reads CASAGTDTQYF. As DNA, the CDR3 is TGTGCCAGCGCAGGCACAGATACGCAGTATTTT.

The rearrangement uses TRBV10-3 and TRBJ2-6; D call uncertain. The CDR3 is 13 amino acids. V was pared by 7 bases and J by 0 bases, with 4 bases between. CDR1 and CDR2 from the germline V gene are ENHRY and SYGVKD. The CDR3 DNA reads as TGTGCCATCACCTTCTCTGGGGCCAACGTCCTGACTTTC. It codes for CAITFSGANVLTF.

J is TRBJ2-1 and V is TRBV9; D ambiguous. The CDR3 consists of 14 residues. V was clipped by 3 bases and J by 0 bases, with 7 bases between them. CDR1 is SGDLS, CDR2 YYNGEE, per germline. The CDR3 nucleotides read TGTGCCAGCAGCGACCCCAGCTCCTACAATGAGCAGTTCTTC. Amino acids: CASSDPSSYNEQFF.

The rearrangement links TRBV20-1 to TRBJ2-7; 10 nucleotides match TRBD1. With 6 bases clipped from V and 4 bases from J, the junction kept 9 bases outside the gene matches. There are 14 residues in the CDR3. Germline CDR1 is DFQATT and CDR2 is SNEGSKA (reference sequence). CDR3 residues: CSATTRTGGYEQYF. CDR3 nucleotide sequence: TGCAGTGCGACGACAAGGACAGGGGGTTACGAGCAGTACTTC.

The J gene is TRBJ1-6, the V gene TRBV2; no definite D call. This CDR3 has 14 amino acids. Trimming left V 8 bases short and J 0 bases short, with 8 bases between. Germline CDR1 is SNHLY and CDR2 is FYNNEI. Here the CDR3 DNA reads TGTGCCAGCCGCCTTAGCTCCTATAATTCACCCCTCCACTTT. This sequence encodes CASRLSSYNSPLHF.

The chain joins TRBV4-2 to TRBJ2-2, with TRBD2 matching 10 bases. Trimming took 1 base from V and 3 from J; bases not matched to a gene: 5. CDR3 length equals 17 residues. CDR1 LGHNA and CDR2 YNFKEQ come from the germline V gene. CDR3 sequence reads: CASSQGQAGGHTGELFF. The DNA of the CDR3 is TGTGCCAGCAGCCAAGGGCAAGCGGGAGGGCACACCGGGGAGCTGTTTTTT.

The rearrangement joins TRBV25-1 to TRBJ1-6; 7 positions agree with TRBD1. Trimming cost V 8 bases and J 6 bases; bases outside gene matches: 10. Germline CDR1 MGHDK, CDR2 SYGVNS. The CDR3 runs to 15 residues. CDR3 protein: CASREGGRSNSPLHF. As DNA, the CDR3 is TGTGCCAGCCGAGAAGGGGGCAGGTCTAATTCACCCCTCCACTTT.

The CDR3 DNA sequence: TGTGCCAGCAGCGTAGCTTCGAGGGGCGAAAACACCATATATTTT. Translated: CASSVASRGENTIYF. This chain connects TRBV9 to TRBJ1-3; possible D gene TRBD1, 5 bases. This CDR3 contains 15 residues. Germline CDR1 and CDR2: SGDLS and YYNGEE. The V end lost 0 bases, the J end lost 6 bases, and 13 bases lay between the germline ends.

The chain links TRBV20-1 to TRBJ2-5; a possible D gene is TRBD2 (5 bases). The CDR3 is made up of 15 amino acids. V was clipped by 5 bases and J by 5 bases, with 21 bases between them. Germline V gives CDR1 DFQATT, CDR2 SNEGSKA (reference sequence). CDR3 loop: CSARRNGVRGETQYF. Here the CDR3 DNA reads TGCAGTGCTCGTAGGAACGGGGTCCGCGGGGAGACCCAGTACTTC.

The chain couples TRBV28 to TRBJ2-7, with a weak D call TRBD1 (7 bases). Trimming took off 2 bases at V and 7 bases at J, with 18 bases between the two ends. The CDR3 is made up of 15 amino acids. Germline V lookup: CDR1 MDHEN, CDR2 SYDVKM. Written as DNA, the CDR3 is TGTGCCAGCAGTTTAATCAGGGGGGCGTCGGGAGAGCAGTACTTC. It encodes CASSLIRGASGEQYF. Supplemented by reference TRBV28 and TRBJ2-7, the full variable domain reads DVKVTQSSRYLVKRTGEKVFLECVQDMDHENMFWYRQDPGLGLRLIYFSYDVKMKEKGDIPEGYSVSREKKERFSLILESASTNQTSMYLCASSLIRGASGEQYFGPGTRLTVT.